This T cell receptor beta chain appears in the sequencing data of a study of blood T cell repertoires in COVID-19. Study-level background: Samples came from the United States, Italy and Spain, spanning acute and convalescent COVID-19.

This CDR3 comprises 13 residues. CDR1 and CDR2 from the germline V gene are LNHDA and SQIVND (reference sequence). V trimming: 3 bases; J trimming: 2 bases; junction bases outside the gene matches: 1. Original handling: Counts of nucleated cells, estimated from reference gene primer amplification, were obtained. This table comes from immunoSEQ multiplex PCR, and its TCRdb copy is limited to in-frame clones, with some not included. D and trimming were read from the DNA, whereas the V and J calls and clone size are those reported in that table. The table includes approximately 250,000 clones, 88% detected once. Participants came from 20 to 25 US areas, aged about 18 to 100 years. Clinical histories supplied by participants themselves formed the basis of cohort assignment.

Sequencing was done on a sample of PBMCs or T cells enriched from blood (not recorded which). The rearrangement links TRBV19 to TRBJ2-7; 7 bases agree with TRBD1. The TCR sequence derives from a woman in her thirties or forties with acute COVID-19. The CDR3 DNA sequence: TGTGCCAGTAGTATCCAGGGGGCCTACGAGCAGTACTTC. This codes for CASSIQGAYEQYF.